This T cell receptor beta chain was obtained from a study of persistence of HIV-infected CD4 T cells. General study points: TCRbeta richness was lower in CMV- and Gag-responding cells than in anti-CD3/anti-CD28-responding cells.

Germline CDR1 is KGHDR and CDR2 is SFDVKD. The CDR3 is 18 amino acids. V dropped 5 bases and J dropped 2; count of bases not matched to a gene: 11. Lysates of CMV-infected fibroblasts at 10 ug/mL stimulated these cells. Memory cells lacking CD40L and CD69 with high CD45RO were sorted. For around 19 hours, CD8-depleted PBMCs received anti-CD28/CD49d costimulation, a CD40-blocking antibody and enfuvirtide. On this clone itself: What it binds is not known.

The immunoSEQ assay was version 4, run in survey mode. The protocol was immunoSEQ multiplex PCR, while the TCRdb copy is restricted to in-frame clones and leaves out a portion. The repertoire includes 25,000 to 35,000 clones, 78% of them detected once, and about 0.75% sits in the top ten. The rearrangement joins TRBV24-1 to TRBJ2-3, with 11 bases that match TRBD2. The TCR comes from an adult woman with HIV who was CMV-seropositive. This specimen consisted of CD4+ T cells sorted from PBMCs after roughly 18-hour stimulation, obtained from a patient who received antiretroviral therapy. CDR3 loop: CATSGGSGTSGSTDTQYF. The CDR3 DNA reads TGTGCCACCAGTGGGGGATCCGGGACTAGCGGATCCACAGATACGCAGTATTTT.